This T cell receptor beta chain was recorded in a study of blood T cell repertoires in COVID-19. Overall study: From the United States, Italy and Spain came samples of acute and convalescent COVID-19. Nucleic acid was either cDNA or gDNA, and it came from T cells, B-cell-depleted T cells, or PBMCs.

Germline loops: CDR1 SQVTM, CDR2 ANQGSEA. CDR3 length: 11 residues. For this clone: An end of the junction differs from the germline gene, which may be a read error.

The table came from immunoSEQ multiplex PCR; TCRdb's copy has only in-frame clones and leaves some out. The sample gives about 130,000 clones, roughly nine tenths of which show up once; approximately 2% is in the top ten. The clonotype was recovered from a man aged 50 to 59 with COVID-19, enrolled during active disease. This chain connects TRBV29-1 to TRBJ1-1; 9 bases are shared with TRBD1. The sequenced material came from peripheral blood. For the CDR3, the DNA is TGCAGCGTTCCGGGACAGGGTGTGGGGGGGTTT. Protein: CSVPGQGVGGF.